These T cell receptor beta chains were read from a single sample in a study of T cells in Graves' hyperthyroidism and ophthalmopathy. Each CDR3 protein gets one entry after TCRdb re-called the multiplex PCR reads with MiXCR. The sample has 700,000 to 950,000 distinct CDR3 sequences; roughly 32% are singletons. The specimen sequenced was blood. The receptors shown here come from a woman aged 40 to 55 with Graves' hyperthyroidism. Both conserved end residues are trimmed from each CDR3. Clone size is shown for a subset of rows, as once, few, many or a class of expanded clone.

v_call: TRBV28; clone_size: .; cdr3_aa: ASRDRARSYGYT
v_call: TRBV2; clone_size: once; cdr3_aa: ASSPHTGAEAF
v_call: TRBV12-3/TRBV12-4; clone_size: many; cdr3_aa: ATSSGTANYGYT
v_call: TRBV20-1; clone_size: .; cdr3_aa: SAFFEGKETQY
v_call: TRBV7-2; clone_size: .; cdr3_aa: ASSPPLAAVQETQY
v_call: TRBV20-1; clone_size: few; cdr3_aa: SANANWRERTDTQY
v_call: TRBV7-9; clone_size: many; cdr3_aa: ASSLAGLTSRVEQY
v_call: TRBV27; clone_size: few; cdr3_aa: ATARREYSEQY
v_call: TRBV20-1; clone_size: .; cdr3_aa: SARDRAPLFSPLH
v_call: TRBV7-2; clone_size: many; cdr3_aa: ASSLALPGVDGYT
v_call: TRBV20-1; clone_size: few; cdr3_aa: SARGASGTHEQY
v_call: TRBV19; clone_size: many; cdr3_aa: ASTILNTIY
v_call: TRBV7-2; clone_size: many; cdr3_aa: ASSSPGRYGYT